This entry concerns a single TCR beta chain. The donors, all of them Caucasian adults, lived in Nashville, Tennessee. The assay was immunoSEQ multiplex PCR, and TCRdb's table has in-frame clones only and misses some. The sample lists 2,500,000 or so clones, around 92% occurring once. This record belongs to a study of shared clonotypes between healthy human individuals. The CDR3 extends over 16 amino acids. V lost 4 bases, J lost 3 bases, and 7 bases stayed unmatched. The germline V gene encodes CDR1 LGHNA and CDR2 YNFKEQ. The V gene is TRBV4-2, the J gene TRBJ2-3; 10 bases align to TRBD2. The source material was naive CD4+ T cells from PBMCs. Noted subset: CD45RA+ positively selected. The source of this sequence is a man aged 18 to 35 in good health. Some clones in this sample may be carry-over from other donors' samples. The CDR3 nucleotides read TGTGCCAGCAGCCGCACTAGCGGGATATGGACAGATACGCAGTATTTT. It yields the protein CASSRTSGIWTDTQYF.